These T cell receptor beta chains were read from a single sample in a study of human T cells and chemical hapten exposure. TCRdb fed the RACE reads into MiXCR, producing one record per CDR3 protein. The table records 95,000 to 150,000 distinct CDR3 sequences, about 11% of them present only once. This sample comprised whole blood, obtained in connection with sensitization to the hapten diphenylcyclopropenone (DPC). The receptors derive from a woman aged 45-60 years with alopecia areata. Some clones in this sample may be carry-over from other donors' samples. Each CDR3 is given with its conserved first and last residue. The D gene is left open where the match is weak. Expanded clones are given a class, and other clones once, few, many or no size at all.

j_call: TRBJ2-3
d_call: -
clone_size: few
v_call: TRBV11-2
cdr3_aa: CATHLGRKFTDTQYF
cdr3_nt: TGTGCCACCCACCTGGGACGAAAATTCACAGATACGCAGTATTTT

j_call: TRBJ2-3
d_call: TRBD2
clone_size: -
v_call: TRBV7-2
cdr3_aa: CASSRYSGGSTDTQYF
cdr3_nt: TGTGCCAGCAGCCGTTATAGCGGGGGTAGCACAGATACGCAGTATTTT

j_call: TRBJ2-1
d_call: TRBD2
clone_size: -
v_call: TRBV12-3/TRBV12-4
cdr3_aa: CASSLNTGGINEQFF
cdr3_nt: TGTGCCAGCAGTTTAAACACGGGGGGGATCAATGAGCAGTTCTTC

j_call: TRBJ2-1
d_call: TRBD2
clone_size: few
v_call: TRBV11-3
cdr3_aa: CASSPSSGGTRGHEQFF
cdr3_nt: TGTGCCAGCAGCCCGTCTAGCGGGGGCACCCGAGGACATGAGCAGTTCTTC

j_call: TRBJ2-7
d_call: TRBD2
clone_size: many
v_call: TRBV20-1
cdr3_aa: CSARVAGASEQYF
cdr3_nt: TGCAGTGCTAGAGTAGCGGGAGCTAGCGAGCAGTACTTC

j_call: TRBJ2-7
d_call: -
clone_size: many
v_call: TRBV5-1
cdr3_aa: CASSLGTFYEQYF
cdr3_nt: TGCGCCAGCAGCCTGGGGACTTTCTACGAGCAGTACTTC

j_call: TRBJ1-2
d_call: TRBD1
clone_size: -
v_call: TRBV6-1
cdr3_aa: CASSEDEGGGYGYTF
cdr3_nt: TGTGCCAGCAGTGAAGATGAAGGGGGCGGCTATGGCTACACCTTC

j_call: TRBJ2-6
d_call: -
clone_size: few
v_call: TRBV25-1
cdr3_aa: CASSGSLGRSLNVLTF
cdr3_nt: TGTGCCAGCAGTGGCTCCCTCGGACGGAGCCTCAACGTCCTGACTTTC

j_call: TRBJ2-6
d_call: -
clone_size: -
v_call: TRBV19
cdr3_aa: CASSFRRRSGANVLTF
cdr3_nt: TGTGCCAGTAGTTTCCGACGGCGCTCTGGGGCCAACGTCCTGACTTTC

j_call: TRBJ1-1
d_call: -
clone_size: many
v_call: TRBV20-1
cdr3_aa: CSAQRGGEAFF
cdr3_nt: TGCAGTGCCCAAAGGGGCGGTGAAGCTTTCTTT

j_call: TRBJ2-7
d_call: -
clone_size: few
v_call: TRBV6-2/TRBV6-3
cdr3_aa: CASSYGDTAYEQYF
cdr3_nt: TGTGCCAGCAGTTATGGGGACACGGCCTACGAGCAGTACTTT

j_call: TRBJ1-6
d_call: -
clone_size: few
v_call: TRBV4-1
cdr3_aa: CASSQVEGSPLHF
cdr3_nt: TGCGCCAGCAGCCAAGTGGAGGGCTCACCCCTCCACTTT

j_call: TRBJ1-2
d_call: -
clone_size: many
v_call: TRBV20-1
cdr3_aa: CSARVSGAGDNYGYTF
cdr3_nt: TGCAGTGCTAGAGTGTCAGGGGCTGGGGATAACTATGGCTACACCTTC

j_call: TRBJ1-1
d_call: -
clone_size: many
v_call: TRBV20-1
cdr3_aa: CSAILPGRGTEAFF
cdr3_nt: TGCAGTGCTATACTACCGGGACGTGGTACTGAAGCTTTCTTT

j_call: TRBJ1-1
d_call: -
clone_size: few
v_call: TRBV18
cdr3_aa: CASSPRAANTEAFF
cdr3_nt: TGTGCCAGCTCACCACGGGCAGCGAACACTGAAGCTTTCTTT

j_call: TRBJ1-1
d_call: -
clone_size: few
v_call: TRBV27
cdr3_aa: CASSLSGAYTEAFF
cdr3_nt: TGTGCCAGCAGTTTATCTGGGGCTTACACTGAAGCTTTCTTT

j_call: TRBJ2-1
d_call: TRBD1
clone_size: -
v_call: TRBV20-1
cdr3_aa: CSANDRGPGNEQFF
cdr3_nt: TGCAGTGCTAACGACAGGGGGCCGGGGAATGAGCAGTTCTTC

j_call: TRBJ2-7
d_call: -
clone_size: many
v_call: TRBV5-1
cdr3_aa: CASSLSPGYEQYF
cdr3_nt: TGCGCCAGCAGCTTGTCGCCTGGGTACGAGCAGTACTTC

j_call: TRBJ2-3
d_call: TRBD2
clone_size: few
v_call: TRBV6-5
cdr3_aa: CASSPRGARADTQYF
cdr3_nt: TGTGCCAGCAGTCCGCGGGGGGCCAGGGCAGATACGCAGTATTTT

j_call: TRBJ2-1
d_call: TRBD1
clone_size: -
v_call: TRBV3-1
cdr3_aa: CASSQDQGAGTNEQFF
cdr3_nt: TGTGCCAGCAGCCAAGATCAGGGGGCGGGAACGAATGAGCAGTTCTTC

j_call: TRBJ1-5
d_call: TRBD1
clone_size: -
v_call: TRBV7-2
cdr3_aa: CASSRRQGANQPQHF
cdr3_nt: TGTGCCAGCAGCCGCAGGCAGGGGGCTAATCAGCCCCAGCATTTT

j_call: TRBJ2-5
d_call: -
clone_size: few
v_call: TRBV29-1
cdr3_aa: CSVEPVETQYF
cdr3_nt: TGCAGCGTAGAACCAGTGGAGACCCAGTACTTC

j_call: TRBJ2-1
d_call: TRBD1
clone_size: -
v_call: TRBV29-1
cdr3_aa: CSAVPGQGPNEQFF
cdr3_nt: TGCAGCGCCGTACCGGGACAGGGTCCCAATGAGCAGTTCTTC

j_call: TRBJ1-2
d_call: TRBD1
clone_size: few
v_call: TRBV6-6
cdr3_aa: CATRQGEGYTF
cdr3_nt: TGTGCCACCAGACAGGGCGAGGGCTACACCTTC

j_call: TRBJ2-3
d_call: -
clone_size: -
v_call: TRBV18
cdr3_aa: CASSPAGDTQYF
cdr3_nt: TGTGCCAGCTCACCCGCCGGAGATACGCAGTATTTT

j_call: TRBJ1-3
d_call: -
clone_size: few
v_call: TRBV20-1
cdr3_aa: CSARARGGAGNTIYF
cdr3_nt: TGCAGTGCTAGGGCTAGGGGGGGGGCAGGAAACACCATATATTTT

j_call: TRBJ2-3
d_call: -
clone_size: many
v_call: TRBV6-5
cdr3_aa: CASSYVVGGTDTQYF
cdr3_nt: TGTGCCAGCAGTTACGTGGTCGGGGGCACAGATACGCAGTATTTT

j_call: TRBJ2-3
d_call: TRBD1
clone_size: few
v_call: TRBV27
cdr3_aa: CASSSQGARGTDTQYF
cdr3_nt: TGTGCCAGCAGTTCGCAGGGGGCTCGGGGCACAGATACGCAGTATTTT

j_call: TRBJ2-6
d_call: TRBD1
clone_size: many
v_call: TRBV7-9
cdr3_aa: CASTLTGPGANVLTF
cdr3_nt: TGTGCCAGCACCCTGACAGGGCCTGGGGCCAACGTCCTGACTTTC

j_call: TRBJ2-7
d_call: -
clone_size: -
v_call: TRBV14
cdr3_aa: CASSPPGFGGAYEQYF
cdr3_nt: TGTGCCAGCAGCCCACCCGGATTCGGGGGAGCCTACGAGCAGTACTTC

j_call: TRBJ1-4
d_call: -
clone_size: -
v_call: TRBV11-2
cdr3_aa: CASSFGSIKNEKLFF
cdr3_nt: TGTGCCAGCAGCTTTGGAAGCATCAAGAATGAAAAACTGTTTTTT

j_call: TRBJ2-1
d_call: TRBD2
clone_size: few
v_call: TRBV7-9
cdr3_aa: CASRPAGDHNEQFF
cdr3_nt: TGTGCCAGCAGACCAGCGGGAGACCACAATGAGCAGTTCTTC

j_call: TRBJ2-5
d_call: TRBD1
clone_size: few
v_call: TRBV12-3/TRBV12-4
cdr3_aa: CASTAGGLETQYF
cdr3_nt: TGTGCCAGCACCGCAGGGGGTTTAGAGACCCAGTACTTC

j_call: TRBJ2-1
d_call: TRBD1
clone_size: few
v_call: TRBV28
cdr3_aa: CASSLRTGGGNEQFF
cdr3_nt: TGTGCCAGCAGTCTCCGGACAGGGGGCGGGAATGAGCAGTTCTTC